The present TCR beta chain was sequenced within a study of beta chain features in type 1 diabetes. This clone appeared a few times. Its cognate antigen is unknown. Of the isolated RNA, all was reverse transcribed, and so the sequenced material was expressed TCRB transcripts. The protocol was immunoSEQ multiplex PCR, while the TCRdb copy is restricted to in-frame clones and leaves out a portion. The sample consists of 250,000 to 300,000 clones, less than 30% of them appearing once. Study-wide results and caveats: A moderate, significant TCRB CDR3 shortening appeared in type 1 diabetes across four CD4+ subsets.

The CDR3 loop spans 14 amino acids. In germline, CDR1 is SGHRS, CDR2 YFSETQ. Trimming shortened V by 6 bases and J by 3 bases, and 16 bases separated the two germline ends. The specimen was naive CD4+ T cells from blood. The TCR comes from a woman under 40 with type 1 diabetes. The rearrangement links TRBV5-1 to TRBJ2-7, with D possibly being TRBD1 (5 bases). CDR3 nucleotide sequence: TGCGCCAGCAAGGCGGACGTCCAGGGCTACGAGCAGTACTTC. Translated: CASKADVQGYEQYF.